The entry that follows covers one TCR beta chain sequence. Its cognate antigen is unknown. The CDR3 extends over 13 amino acids. The germline V gene encodes CDR1 SGDLS and CDR2 YYNGEE. With 0 bases removed from V and 1 base from J, the gap between germline ends came to 2 bases. This entry comes from a study of memory B cells and T cells in multiple sclerosis. Study-level results: Clone-set sizes differed between compartments, so shared clonotype counts needed normalization.

The assay was immunoSEQ multiplex PCR, and TCRdb's table has in-frame clones only and misses some. The table includes 30,000 or so clones, 86% detected once. Separate sequencing covered autoproliferating (CFSE-dim) and non-proliferating (CFSE-high) T cells from stimulus-free culture. Replicate wells were pooled after approximately seven days of stimulus-free culture of under 5.5x10^7 CFSE-labeled PBMCs. The PBMCs received approximately 0.5 uM CFSE and serum-free culture with no added stimuli. This receptor was taken from a human donor with multiple sclerosis. The chain couples TRBV9 to TRBJ2-4; D uncertain. What was sequenced was PBMCs from blood kept in culture. The CDR3 loop reads CASSVGAKNIQYF. The CDR3 DNA follows: TGTGCCAGCAGCGTAGGTGCCAAAAACATTCAGTACTTC.